These 23 T cell receptor beta chains came from one sample sequenced in a study of cytomegalovirus exposure and HLA in healthy donors. 60 Vbeta and 13 Jbeta primers were used in PCR. Sequencing was performed with immunoSEQ multiplex PCR; in TCRdb, only in-frame clones are kept and a portion is missing. Of some 140,000 clones in the sample, about four fifths were seen once. The material sequenced was PBMCs. These receptors came from a young man in good health and CMV-seronegative.

The chain employs TRBV4-1 and TRBJ2-7; 7 bases align to TRBD1. Trimming at V came to 2 bases and at J to 0 bases, leaving 10 bases not matched to a gene. CDR3 length equals 17 residues. Per germline, CDR1 MGHRA and CDR2 YSYEKL. DNA of the CDR3: TGCGCCAGCAGCCAACCTTATACAGGGGCCAGCTCCTACGAGCAGTACTTC. This codes for CASSQPYTGASSYEQYF.

This chain connects TRBV11-2 to TRBJ1-2, with D possibly matching TRBD1 (5 bases). The CDR3 contains 18 residues. Trimming pared 4 bases from V and 0 bases from J, leaving 21 bases between. Germline CDR1 and CDR2: SGHAT and FQNNGV. The CDR3 DNA reads TGTGCCAGCAGCTACCTTAGTGGGGGGGACGGAGCTAACTATGGCTACACCTTC. Translation: CASSYLSGGDGANYGYTF.

The chain employs TRBV19 and TRBJ1-2; TRBD1 aligns across 10 bases. CDR3 length equals 16 residues. J gave up 8 bases and V 4 bases, and 13 bases lay outside the gene matches. The germline V gene has CDR1 LNHDA and CDR2 SQIVND (reference sequence). The CDR3 DNA reads as TGTGCCAGTAGTAGCCGAGTTGGGGACAGGGGACAAGGCTACACCTTC. This gives the protein CASSSRVGDRGQGYTF.

This chain links TRBV5-1 with TRBJ1-1, with 7 positions matching TRBD1. This CDR3 is 14 amino acids long. Per germline, CDR1 SGHRS and CDR2 YFSETQ. Losses at the gene ends were 4 bases for V and 4 bases for J; bases not matched to a gene: 7. This CDR3 is CASSRAYRGTEAFF. The CDR3 coding sequence is TGCGCCAGCAGCCGAGCCTACAGGGGCACTGAAGCTTTCTTT.

The chain recombines TRBV7-9 with TRBJ2-2, with D possibly TRBD2 on 6 matching bases. The CDR3 consists of 15 residues. Germline V gene data show CDR1 as SEHNR and CDR2 as FQNEAQ (reference sequence). Trimming shortened V by 5 bases and J by 1 base, and 11 bases separated the two germline ends. The CDR3 is CASSGGAGNTGELFF. CDR3 bases: TGTGCCAGCAGCGGAGGGGCAGGGAACACCGGGGAGCTGTTTTTT.

J is TRBJ2-3 and V is TRBV10-3; a possible D gene is TRBD2 (5 bases). Germline CDR1 is ENHRY and CDR2 is SYGVKD. The V end lost 2 bases, the J end lost 2 bases, and 14 bases lay between the germline ends. There are 16 residues in the CDR3. The CDR3 protein is CAISEPDGEITDTQYF. CDR3 DNA sequence: TGTGCCATCAGTGAGCCTGACGGGGAGATCACAGATACGCAGTATTTT.

CDR3 loop: CASSQGLEIPNNEQFF. The DNA of the CDR3 is TGTGCCAGCAGCCAAGGTTTGGAGATCCCGAACAATGAGCAGTTCTTC. V is TRBV4-2 and J is TRBJ2-1; D remains ambiguous. CDR1 LGHNA and CDR2 YNFKEQ come from the germline V gene. CDR3 length: 16 residues. V was cut by 1 base and J by 5 bases, with 15 bases left in between.

To note about this clone: A read error may account for a junction end that differs from germline. This sample also contains other DNA sequences that code for the same CDR3. The V and J genes are TRBV9 and TRBJ2-7, with D possibly being TRBD1 (6 bases). Germline-derived CDR1 and CDR2 are SGDLS and YYNGEE. This CDR3 contains 15 residues. CDR3 DNA sequence: TGTGCTAGCAGCTCAATGACTGGGGGCCCCTACGAGCAGTACTTC. As protein: CASSSMTGGPYEQYF.

This chain connects TRBV5-4 to TRBJ2-5; 12 bases are a match to TRBD1. CDR3 size: 16 residues. Germline loops: CDR1 SGHNT, CDR2 YYREEE (reference sequence). Germline trimming cut 0 bases from V and 5 bases from J; bases unmatched to any gene: 5. The DNA for the CDR3 is TGTGCCAGCAGCTTGGCCGGGACAGGGGGCCCGGAGACCCAGTACTTC. It encodes CASSLAGTGGPETQYF.

The rearrangement joins TRBV6-5 to TRBJ2-7, with a possible D match to TRBD1 (7 bases). CDR3 length: 14 amino acids. CDR1 and CDR2 (germline): MNHEY, SVGAGI. V was shortened by 6 bases and J by 6 bases, with 18 bases between the two germline ends. CDR3 nucleotide sequence: TGTGCCAGCAGCCGAGACAGGGAGGCCCGCGAGCAGTACGTC. Residues: CASSRDREAREQYV.

This clone was seen only once. V usage is TRBV4-3 and J usage is TRBJ2-3; TRBD1 matches 9 bases. This CDR3 is built from 17 residues. Per the germline V gene, CDR1 is LGHNA and CDR2 is YSLEER. The V gene end was trimmed by 0 bases and the J gene end by 4 bases; junction bases not matched to a gene: 8. The CDR3 protein is CASSQDLQGAQPDTQYF. CDR3 DNA: TGCGCCAGCAGCCAAGATCTACAGGGGGCGCAGCCAGATACGCAGTATTTT.

This clone was counted only a few times. The chain is built from TRBV7-9 and TRBJ1-4, with 8 bases matching TRBD1. The germline CDR1 and CDR2 sequences are SEHNR and FQNEAQ (reference sequence). After removal of 3 bases from V and 0 bases from J, the junction contained 12 bases not matched to a gene. The CDR3 runs 19 residues. The CDR3 sequence: CASSLEYRGLMATNEKLFF. As DNA, the CDR3 is TGTGCCAGCAGCTTGGAATACAGGGGGTTAATGGCAACTAATGAAAAACTGTTTTTT. The full variable domain, with the rest looked up from reference TRBV7-9 and TRBJ1-4, is DTGVSQNPRHKITKRGQNVTFRCDPISEHNRLYWYRQTLGQGPEFLTYFQNEAQLEKSRLLSDRFSAERPKGSFSTLEIQRTEQGDSAMYLCASSLEYRGLMATNEKLFFGSGTQLSVL.

The chain employs TRBV5-8 and TRBJ1-2, with 10 bases identical to TRBD1. Germline CDR1 reads SGHTS; CDR2 reads YDEGEE. V was pared by 0 bases and J by 3 bases, with 2 bases of the junction left unmatched. CDR3 length equals 15 residues. DNA of the CDR3: TGTGCCAGCAGCTTGGAGGGGACAGGGGACTATGGCTACACCTTC. Residues: CASSLEGTGDYGYTF.

This clone has just one count. The gene calls are TRBV29-1 and TRBJ2-3, with 7 bases aligning to TRBD1. Germline values: CDR1 SQVTM, CDR2 ANQGSEA. V dropped 7 bases and J dropped 1; count of bases not matched to a gene: 5. This CDR3 spans 13 amino acids. The CDR3, as DNA: TGCAGCGGGGGCGGACAGGGCACAGATACGCAGTATTTT. Its protein is CSGGGQGTDTQYF.

This chain uses TRBV28 with TRBJ1-1; TRBD1 agrees at 7 bases. The J segment lost 1 base and the V segment lost 3 bases, leaving 2 bases of the junction unmatched. From germline, CDR1 is MDHEN and CDR2 SYDVKM. This CDR3 has 14 residues. CDR3 nucleotides: TGTGCCAGCAGTTTTCCAGGGGGGAACACTGAAGCTTTCTTT. It yields the protein CASSFPGGNTEAFF.

This chain connects TRBV5-1 to TRBJ1-6; tentative D call: TRBD1 (5 bases). The V gene's germline CDR1 is SGHRS and CDR2 YFSETQ. The CDR3 has 14 amino acids. Deletions cut 0 bases from V and 9 bases from J, with 10 bases between. This CDR3 reads CASSLGQGISPLHF. Here the CDR3 DNA reads TGCGCCAGCAGCTTGGGGCAGGGTATTTCACCCCTCCACTTT.

This clone was counted between two and nine times. The gene calls are TRBV19 and TRBJ1-2; D perhaps matches TRBD1 (5 bases). V was clipped by 3 bases and J by 7 bases, with 21 bases between them. CDR3 length: 16 amino acids. The germline CDR1 and CDR2 sequences are LNHDA and SQIVND (reference sequence). The CDR3 nucleotides read TGTGCCAGTAGTATCCGAGGCAGGGCCTCAAAGGGTGGCTACACCTTC. It encodes CASSIRGRASKGGYTF.

The V gene is TRBV19, the J gene TRBJ2-3; 11 bases agree with TRBD1. CDR1 and CDR2 (germline): LNHDA, SQIVND (reference sequence). V was clipped by 5 bases and J by 2 bases; unmatched bases: 9. CDR3 size: 17 residues. CDR3 sequence (DNA): TGTGCCAGTAGTCTGAGGACAGGGGGCTACAACACAGATACGCAGTATTTT. Translation gives CASSLRTGGYNTDTQYF.

The chain employs TRBV5-4 and TRBJ1-2, with a tentative D call TRBD1 (5 bases). CDR3 size: 13 residues. Germline CDR1 and CDR2: SGHNT and YYREEE (reference sequence). V lost 2 bases to trimming and J lost 8 bases, with 13 bases between them. Here the CDR3 reads CASSFWGAVGYTF. The CDR3 nucleotides read TGTGCCAGCAGCTTTTGGGGCGCGGTCGGCTACACCTTC.

In this sample, this clone turned up a few times. The rearrangement uses TRBV14 and TRBJ2-2; D unclear. V was trimmed by 4 bases and J by 6 bases, leaving 9 bases between them. This CDR3 spans 13 amino acids. Germline V CDR1 and CDR2: SGHDN, FVKESK. In DNA form, the CDR3 reads TGTGCCAGCAGCCCCCCGTCAGCCGGGGAGCTGTTTTTT. It specifies CASSPPSAGELFF.

The chain employs TRBV5-1 and TRBJ1-3; 7 positions agree with TRBD1. This CDR3 is built from 15 residues. V trimming: 2 bases; J trimming: 4 bases; junction bases outside the gene matches: 6. The germline V gene has CDR1 SGHRS and CDR2 YFSETQ. This CDR3 is CASSLTGESGNTIYF. For the CDR3, the DNA is TGCGCCAGCAGCTTAACAGGGGAATCCGGAAACACCATATATTTT.

V gene TRBV18 combines with J gene TRBJ1-5, with a possible D match to TRBD1 (6 bases). CDR1 is KGHSH, CDR2 LQKENI, per germline. The CDR3 runs to 16 residues. V was cut by 2 bases and J by 0 bases, with 11 bases left in between. CDR3: CASSPDARGSNQPQHF. As DNA, the CDR3 is TGTGCCAGCTCACCAGACGCCAGGGGTAGCAATCAGCCCCAGCATTTT.

The genes are TRBV5-6 and TRBJ2-5, with 8 bases lining up with TRBD2. The germline V gene has CDR1 SGHDT and CDR2 YYEEEE. This CDR3 comprises 15 residues. V trimming: 1 base; J trimming: 5 bases; junction bases outside the gene matches: 7. The CDR3 DNA is TGTGCCAGCAGCTTGTATTCGGGGGGGGAGGAGACCCAGTACTTC. It yields the protein CASSLYSGGEETQYF.